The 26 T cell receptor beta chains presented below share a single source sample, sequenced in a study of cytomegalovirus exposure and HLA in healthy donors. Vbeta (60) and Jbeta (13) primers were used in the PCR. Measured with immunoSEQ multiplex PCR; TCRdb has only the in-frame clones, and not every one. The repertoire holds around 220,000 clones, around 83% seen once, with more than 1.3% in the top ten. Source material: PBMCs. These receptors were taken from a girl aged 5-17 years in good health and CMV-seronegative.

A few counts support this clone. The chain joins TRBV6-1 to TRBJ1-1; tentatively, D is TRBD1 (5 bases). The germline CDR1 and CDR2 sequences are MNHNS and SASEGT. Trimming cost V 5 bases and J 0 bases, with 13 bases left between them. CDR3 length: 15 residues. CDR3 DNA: TGTGCCAGCAGTCTGCAGGGTCTCCTGAACACTGAAGCTTTCTTT. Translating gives CASSLQGLLNTEAFF.

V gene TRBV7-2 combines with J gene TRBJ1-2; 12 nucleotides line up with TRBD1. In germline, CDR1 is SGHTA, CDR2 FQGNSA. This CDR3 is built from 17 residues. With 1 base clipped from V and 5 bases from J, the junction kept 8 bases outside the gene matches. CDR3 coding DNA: TGTGCCAGCAGCTTAGTTCCCCCGGGACAGGGGGCATATGGCTACACCTTC. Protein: CASSLVPPGQGAYGYTF.

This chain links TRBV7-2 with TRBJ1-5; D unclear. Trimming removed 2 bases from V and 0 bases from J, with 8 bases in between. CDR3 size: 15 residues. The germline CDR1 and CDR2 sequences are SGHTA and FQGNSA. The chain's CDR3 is CASSLSGISNQPQHF. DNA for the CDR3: TGTGCCAGCAGCTTATCGGGGATTAGCAATCAGCCCCAGCATTTT. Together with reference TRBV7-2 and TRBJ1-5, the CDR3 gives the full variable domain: GAGVSQSPSNKVTEKGKDVELRCDPISGHTALYWYRQSLGQGLEFLIYFQGNSAPDKSGLPSDRFSAERTGGSVSTLTIQRTQQEDSAVYLCASSLSGISNQPQHFGDGTRLSIL.

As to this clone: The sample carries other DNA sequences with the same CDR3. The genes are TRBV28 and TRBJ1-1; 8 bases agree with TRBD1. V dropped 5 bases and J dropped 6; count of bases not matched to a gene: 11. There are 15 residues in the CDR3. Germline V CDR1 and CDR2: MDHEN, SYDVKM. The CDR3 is CASSTLGQGSSEAFF. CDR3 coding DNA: TGTGCCAGCAGTACATTAGGACAGGGTAGTTCTGAAGCTTTCTTT.

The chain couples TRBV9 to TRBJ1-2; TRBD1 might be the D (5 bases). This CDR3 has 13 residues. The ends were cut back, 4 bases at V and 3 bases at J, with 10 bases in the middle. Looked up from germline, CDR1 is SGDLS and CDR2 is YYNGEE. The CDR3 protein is CASSPMGHYGYTF. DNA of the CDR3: TGTGCCAGCAGCCCTATGGGGCACTATGGCTACACCTTC.

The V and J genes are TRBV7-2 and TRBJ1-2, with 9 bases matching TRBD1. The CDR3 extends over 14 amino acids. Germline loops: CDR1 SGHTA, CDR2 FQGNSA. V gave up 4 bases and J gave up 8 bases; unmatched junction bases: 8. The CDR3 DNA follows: TGTGCCAGCAGCTACCAACAGGGGGCGGGGGGCTACACCTTC. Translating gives CASSYQQGAGGYTF.

CDR3 DNA sequence: TGTGCCAGCAGCTCGTCCACCCCGGTATACTACAATGAGCAGTTCTTC. This sequence encodes CASSSSTPVYYNEQFF. The J gene is TRBJ2-1, the V gene TRBV13, with D unresolved. The germline CDR1 and CDR2 sequences are PRHDT and FYEKMQ (reference sequence). The CDR3 has 16 amino acids. The V and J ends lost 4 bases and 3 bases respectively, with 16 bases between them.

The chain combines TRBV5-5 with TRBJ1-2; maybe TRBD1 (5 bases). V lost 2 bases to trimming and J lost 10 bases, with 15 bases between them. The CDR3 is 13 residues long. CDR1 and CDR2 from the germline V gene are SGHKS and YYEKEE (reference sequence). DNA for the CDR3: TGTGCCAGCAGCTTTACGAAGATGACAGCCTACACCTTC. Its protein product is CASSFTKMTAYTF.

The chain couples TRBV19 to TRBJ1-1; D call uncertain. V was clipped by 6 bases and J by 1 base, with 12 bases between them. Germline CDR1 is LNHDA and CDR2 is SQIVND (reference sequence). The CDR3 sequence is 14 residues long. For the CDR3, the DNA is TGTGCCAGTAGACGAGATGAGAAGAACACTGAAGCTTTCTTT. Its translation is CASRRDEKNTEAFF.

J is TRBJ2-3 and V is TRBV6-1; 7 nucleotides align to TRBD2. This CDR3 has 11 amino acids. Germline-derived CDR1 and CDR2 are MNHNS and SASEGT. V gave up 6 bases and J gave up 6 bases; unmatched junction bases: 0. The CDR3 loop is CASSGGDTQYF. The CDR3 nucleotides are TGTGCCAGCAGCGGGGGGGATACGCAGTATTTT.

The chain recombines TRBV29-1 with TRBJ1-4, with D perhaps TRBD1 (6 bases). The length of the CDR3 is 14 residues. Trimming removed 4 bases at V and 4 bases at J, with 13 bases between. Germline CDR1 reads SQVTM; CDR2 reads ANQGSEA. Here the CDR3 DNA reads TGCAGCGTTGCCTTAGGGGGGGGTAATGAAAAACTGTTTTTT. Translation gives CSVALGGGNEKLFF.

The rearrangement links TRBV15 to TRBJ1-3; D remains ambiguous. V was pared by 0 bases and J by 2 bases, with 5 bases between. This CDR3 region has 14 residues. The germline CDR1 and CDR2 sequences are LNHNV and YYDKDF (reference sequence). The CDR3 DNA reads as TGTGCCACCAGCAGAGATCCTGCTGGAAACACCATATATTTT. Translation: CATSRDPAGNTIYF.

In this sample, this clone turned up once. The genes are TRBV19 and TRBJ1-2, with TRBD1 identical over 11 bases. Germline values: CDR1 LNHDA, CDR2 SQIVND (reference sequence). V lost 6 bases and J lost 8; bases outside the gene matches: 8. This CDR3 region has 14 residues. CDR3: CASRDRGRRGGYTF. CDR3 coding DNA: TGTGCCAGTAGGGACAGGGGGCGCAGAGGAGGCTACACCTTC.

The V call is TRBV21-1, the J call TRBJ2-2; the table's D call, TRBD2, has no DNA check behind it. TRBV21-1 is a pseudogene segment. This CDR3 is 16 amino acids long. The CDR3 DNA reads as TGTGCCAGCATCCTCGGGACTGCGGGCCGCACCGGGGAGCTGTTTTTT. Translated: CASILGTAGRTGELFF.

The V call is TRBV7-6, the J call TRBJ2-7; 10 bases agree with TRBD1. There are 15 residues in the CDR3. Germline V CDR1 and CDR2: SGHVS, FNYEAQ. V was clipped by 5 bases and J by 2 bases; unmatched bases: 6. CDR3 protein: CASSPGQGNTYEQYF. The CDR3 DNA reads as TGTGCCAGCAGCCCGGGACAGGGGAATACCTACGAGCAGTACTTC.

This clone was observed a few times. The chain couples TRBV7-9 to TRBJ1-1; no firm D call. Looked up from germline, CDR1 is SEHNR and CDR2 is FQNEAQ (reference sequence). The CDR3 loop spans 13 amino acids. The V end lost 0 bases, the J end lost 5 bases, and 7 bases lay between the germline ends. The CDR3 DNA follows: TGTGCCAGCAGCTTAGCGCGAAAAACTGAAGCTTTCTTT. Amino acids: CASSLARKTEAFF.

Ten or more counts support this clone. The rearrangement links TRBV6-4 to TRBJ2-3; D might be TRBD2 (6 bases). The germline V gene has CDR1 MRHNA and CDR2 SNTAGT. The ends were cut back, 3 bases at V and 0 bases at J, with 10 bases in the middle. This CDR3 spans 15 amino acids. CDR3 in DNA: TGTGCCAGCAGTGATGGGGGGACTAGCACAGATACGCAGTATTTT. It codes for CASSDGGTSTDTQYF.

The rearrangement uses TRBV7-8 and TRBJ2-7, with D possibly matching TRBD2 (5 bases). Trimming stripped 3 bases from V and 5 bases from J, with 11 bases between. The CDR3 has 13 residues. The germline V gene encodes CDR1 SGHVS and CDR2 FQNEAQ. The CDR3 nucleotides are TGTGCCAGCAGCTTCCCCCGGACTGACGAGCAGTACTTC. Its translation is CASSFPRTDEQYF.

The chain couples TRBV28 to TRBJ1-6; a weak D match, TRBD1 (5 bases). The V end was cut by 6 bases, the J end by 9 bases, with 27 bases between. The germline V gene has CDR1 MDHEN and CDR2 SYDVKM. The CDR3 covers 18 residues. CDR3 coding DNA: TGTGCCAGCAGCTCCCTAACCAGGGATTGGGGCTTTAGTTCACCCCTCCACTTT. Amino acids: CASSSLTRDWGFSSPLHF. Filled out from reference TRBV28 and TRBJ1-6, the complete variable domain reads DVKVTQSSRYLVKRTGEKVFLECVQDMDHENMFWYRQDPGLGLRLIYFSYDVKMKEKGDIPEGYSVSREKKERFSLILESASTNQTSMYLCASSSLTRDWGFSSPLHFGNGTRLTVT.

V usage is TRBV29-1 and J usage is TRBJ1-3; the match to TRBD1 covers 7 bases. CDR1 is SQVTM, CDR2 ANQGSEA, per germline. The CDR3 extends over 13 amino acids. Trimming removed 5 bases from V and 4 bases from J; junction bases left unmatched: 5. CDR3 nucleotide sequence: TGCAGCGTTTCGACAGGGATGGGAAACACCATATATTTT. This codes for CSVSTGMGNTIYF.

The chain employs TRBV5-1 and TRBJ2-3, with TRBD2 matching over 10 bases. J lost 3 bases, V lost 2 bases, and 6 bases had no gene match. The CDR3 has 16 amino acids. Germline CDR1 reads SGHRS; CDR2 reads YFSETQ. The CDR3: CASSFTSGVMTDTQYF. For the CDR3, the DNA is TGCGCCAGCAGCTTTACTAGCGGGGTCATGACAGATACGCAGTATTTT.

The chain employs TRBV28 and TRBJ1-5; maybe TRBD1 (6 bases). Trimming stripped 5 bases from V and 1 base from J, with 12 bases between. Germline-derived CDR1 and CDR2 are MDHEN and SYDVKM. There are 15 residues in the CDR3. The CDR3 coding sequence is TGTGCCAGCAGTAACCCCGGGACAAGCAATCAGCCCCAGCATTTT. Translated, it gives CASSNPGTSNQPQHF.

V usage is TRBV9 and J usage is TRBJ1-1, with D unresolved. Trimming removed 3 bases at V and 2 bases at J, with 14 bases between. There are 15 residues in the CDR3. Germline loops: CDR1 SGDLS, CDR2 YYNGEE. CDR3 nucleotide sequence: TGTGCCAGCAGCGGCACCGGGAGCCTAAACACTGAAGCTTTCTTT. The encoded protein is CASSGTGSLNTEAFF. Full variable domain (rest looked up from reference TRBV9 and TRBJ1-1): DSGVTQTPKHLITATGQRVTLRCSPRSGDLSVYWYQQSLDQGLQFLIQYYNGEERAKGNILERFSAQQFPDLHSELNLSSLELGDSALYFCASSGTGSLNTEAFFGQGTRLTVV.

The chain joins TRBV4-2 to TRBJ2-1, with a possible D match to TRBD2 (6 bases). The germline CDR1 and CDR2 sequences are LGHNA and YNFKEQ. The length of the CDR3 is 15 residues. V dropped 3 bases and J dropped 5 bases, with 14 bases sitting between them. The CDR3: CASSQAGPRNNEQFF. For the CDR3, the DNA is TGTGCCAGCAGCCAGGCGGGACCTAGAAACAATGAGCAGTTCTTC.

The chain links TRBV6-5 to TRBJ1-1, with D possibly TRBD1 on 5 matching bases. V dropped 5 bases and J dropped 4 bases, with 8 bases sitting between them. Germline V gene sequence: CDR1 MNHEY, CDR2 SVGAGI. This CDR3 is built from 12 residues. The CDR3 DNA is TGTGCCAGCAGTCAGGGTCGCACTGAAGCTTTCTTT. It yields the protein CASSQGRTEAFF.

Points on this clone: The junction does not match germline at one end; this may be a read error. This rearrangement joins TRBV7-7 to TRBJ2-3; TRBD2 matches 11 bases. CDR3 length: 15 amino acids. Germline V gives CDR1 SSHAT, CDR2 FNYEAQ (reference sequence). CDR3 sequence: CASRKGLAATDTQYF. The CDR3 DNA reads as TGTGCTAGCAGGAAGGGACTAGCGGCTACAGATACGCAGTATTTT.